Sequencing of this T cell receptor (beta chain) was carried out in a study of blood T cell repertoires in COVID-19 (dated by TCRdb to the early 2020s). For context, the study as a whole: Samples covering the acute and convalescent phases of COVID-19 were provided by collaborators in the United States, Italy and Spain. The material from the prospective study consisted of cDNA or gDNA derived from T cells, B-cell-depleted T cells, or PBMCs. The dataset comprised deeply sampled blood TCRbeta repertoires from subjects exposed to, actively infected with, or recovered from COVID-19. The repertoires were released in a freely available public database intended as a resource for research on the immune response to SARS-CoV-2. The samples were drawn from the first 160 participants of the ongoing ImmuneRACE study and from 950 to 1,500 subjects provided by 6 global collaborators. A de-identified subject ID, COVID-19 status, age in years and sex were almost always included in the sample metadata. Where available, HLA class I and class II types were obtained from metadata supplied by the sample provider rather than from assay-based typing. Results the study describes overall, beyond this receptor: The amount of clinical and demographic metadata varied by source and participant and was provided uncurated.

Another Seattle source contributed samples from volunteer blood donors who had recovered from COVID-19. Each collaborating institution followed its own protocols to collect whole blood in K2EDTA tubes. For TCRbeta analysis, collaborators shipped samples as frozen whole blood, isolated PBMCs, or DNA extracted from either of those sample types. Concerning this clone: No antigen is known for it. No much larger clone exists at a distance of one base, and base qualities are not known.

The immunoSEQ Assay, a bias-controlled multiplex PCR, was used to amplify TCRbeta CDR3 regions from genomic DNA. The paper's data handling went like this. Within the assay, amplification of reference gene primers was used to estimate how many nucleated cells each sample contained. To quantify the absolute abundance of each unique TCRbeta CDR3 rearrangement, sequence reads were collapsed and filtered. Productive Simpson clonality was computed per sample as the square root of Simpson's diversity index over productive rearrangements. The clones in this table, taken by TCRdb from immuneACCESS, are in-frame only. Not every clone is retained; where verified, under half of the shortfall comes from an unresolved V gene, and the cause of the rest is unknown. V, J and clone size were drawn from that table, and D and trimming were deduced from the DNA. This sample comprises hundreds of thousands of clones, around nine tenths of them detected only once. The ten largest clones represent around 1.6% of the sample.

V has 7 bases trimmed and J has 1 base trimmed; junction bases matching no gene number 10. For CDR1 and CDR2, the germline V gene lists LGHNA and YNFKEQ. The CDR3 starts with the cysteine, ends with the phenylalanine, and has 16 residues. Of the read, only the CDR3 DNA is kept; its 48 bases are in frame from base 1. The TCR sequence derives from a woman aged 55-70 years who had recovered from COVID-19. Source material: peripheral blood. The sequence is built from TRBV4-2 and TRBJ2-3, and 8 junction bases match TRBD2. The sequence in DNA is TGTGCCAGCAAGGTGGCGGGGGGAGGGGGCACAGATACGCAGTATTTT. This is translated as CASKVAGGGGTDTQYF.